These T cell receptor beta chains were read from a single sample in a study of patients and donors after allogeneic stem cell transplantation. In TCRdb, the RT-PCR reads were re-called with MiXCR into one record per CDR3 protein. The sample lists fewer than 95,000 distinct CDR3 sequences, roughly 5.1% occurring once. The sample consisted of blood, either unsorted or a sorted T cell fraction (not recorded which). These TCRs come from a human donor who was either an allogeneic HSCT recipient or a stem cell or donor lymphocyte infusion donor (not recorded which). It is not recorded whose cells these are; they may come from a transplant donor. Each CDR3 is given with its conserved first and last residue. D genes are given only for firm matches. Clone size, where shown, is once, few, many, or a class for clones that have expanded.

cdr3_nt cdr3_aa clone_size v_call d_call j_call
TGCGCCAGCAGCTTCACAGGGACTTCTTATGGCTACACCTTC CASSFTGTSYGYTF many TRBV5-1 . TRBJ1-2
TGTGCCAGCAGACAGACTCGGGGTGAAGCTTTCTTT CASRQTRGEAFF few TRBV12-3/TRBV12-4 . TRBJ1-1
TGTGCCAGTAGTACCACAGGGAGCCAGCCCCAGCATTTT CASSTTGSQPQHF many TRBV19 . TRBJ1-5
TGCAGTGCCGGGGAGGGGGTACTCACAGATACGCAGTATTTT CSAGEGVLTDTQYF many TRBV20-1 . TRBJ2-3
TGTGCCAGCAGTCCCGTCGGGTGGAACACTGAAGCTTTCTTT CASSPVGWNTEAFF many TRBV27 . TRBJ1-1
TGCAGCGTTGGGGTTTCTCGCTACGAGCAGTACTTC CSVGVSRYEQYF many TRBV29-1 . TRBJ2-7
TGCAGTGCCAACAGACTAGACGTGGGGACTTACGAGCTGTACTTC CSANRLDVGTYELYF . TRBV20-1 . TRBJ2-7
TGTGCCAGCAGCCAAGAAGCCGCAACTAATGAAAAACTGTTTTTT CASSQEAATNEKLFF many TRBV3-1 . TRBJ1-4
TGTGCCAGCAGTCTCGGACAGGGAACGGAGCAGTACTTC CASSLGQGTEQYF . TRBV27 TRBD1 TRBJ2-7
TGCAGCGTTGAGGGGCCGTCGGATACGCAGTATTTT CSVEGPSDTQYF many TRBV29-1 . TRBJ2-3
TGCAGTGCTTTTGGGGACAGGCGAGGACACGAGCAGTACTTC CSAFGDRRGHEQYF many TRBV20-1 TRBD1 TRBJ2-7
TGTGCCAGCAGTCCGGACAGGGCACGGGGCTACACCTTC CASSPDRARGYTF few TRBV28 TRBD1 TRBJ1-2
TGTGCCAGCAGCCCCCATCGACTAGCGGGAGGAGTACGCTTTGAGCAGTTCTTC CASSPHRLAGGVRFEQFF medium-sized TRBV7-8 TRBD2 TRBJ2-1
TGCAGTGCTAGCGGCTGGGGGCAGAATCAGCCCCAGCATTTT CSASGWGQNQPQHF many TRBV20-1 . TRBJ1-5
TGTGCCACCAGCCCATCGATCGGACAGGGGGGATCAACCGGGGAGCTGTTTTTT CATSPSIGQGGSTGELFF many TRBV24-1 TRBD1 TRBJ2-2
TGTGCCAGCAGCCCTACTAGCGGTAGGGCCCGGGAGCTGTTTTTT CASSPTSGRARELFF . TRBV9 TRBD2 TRBJ2-2
TGTGCCAGCAGCTTGGGTCTACTAGCGGGGATAGGAGGGGATACGCAGTATTTT CASSLGLLAGIGGDTQYF many TRBV11-2 TRBD2 TRBJ2-3
TGTGCCAGCCGAGGGACAGGGACCAGTAACTATGGCTACACCTTC CASRGTGTSNYGYTF . TRBV6-1 TRBD1 TRBJ1-2
TGCGCCAGCAGCTCGGGACAGCCGAATGAAAAACTGTTTTTT CASSSGQPNEKLFF . TRBV5-1 TRBD1 TRBJ1-4
TGCGCCAGCAGCCAAGCGGGACAGCCTTTGGACACCATATATTTT CASSQAGQPLDTIYF . TRBV4-1 TRBD1 TRBJ1-3
TGCAGTGTCGTGGCAGGGGGTCGGACAGATACGCAGTATTTT CSVVAGGRTDTQYF many TRBV20-1 TRBD1 TRBJ2-3
TGTGCCAGCAGTTTTTCACCCAATCAGCCCCAGCATTTT CASSFSPNQPQHF many TRBV28 . TRBJ1-5
TGCGCCAGCAGCGAAAGGTCGGATTCACCCCTCCACTTT CASSERSDSPLHF many TRBV5-1 . TRBJ1-6
TGCAGTGCTAGCCAGGGACTGTCTAGCACAGATACGCAGTATTTT CSASQGLSSTDTQYF many TRBV20-1 . TRBJ2-3
TGCAGCGTTGCCAAATTACCAGACTCTGGAAACACCATATATTTT CSVAKLPDSGNTIYF many TRBV29-1 . TRBJ1-3
TGTGCCAGCAGTTTTGTAGCGGGACCCTACGAGCAGTACTTC CASSFVAGPYEQYF few TRBV27 TRBD2 TRBJ2-7
TGTGCCAGCAGCTCCTACCGGGACTCTGAAGAAAAACTGTTTTTT CASSSYRDSEEKLFF few TRBV7-9 . TRBJ1-4
TGTGCCAGCTCAACAAATACAGGCCTTGACACTGAAGCTTTCTTT CASSTNTGLDTEAFF many TRBV18 . TRBJ1-1
TGCGCCAGCAGGAACATCTTGAGGGGGAACCAAGAGACCCAGTACTTC CASRNILRGNQETQYF few TRBV5-1 . TRBJ2-5
TGTGCCATCAGTGATGGGACCAGGGATGAGCAGTTCTTC CAISDGTRDEQFF many TRBV10-3 . TRBJ2-1
TGCAGTGCTAGCCAGGGCTTGAATTCACCCCTCCACTTT CSASQGLNSPLHF many TRBV20-1 . TRBJ1-6
TGTGCCAGCAGCTTATACCAGGGTGGGTACACTGAAGCTTTCTTT CASSLYQGGYTEAFF medium-sized TRBV11-2 . TRBJ1-1
TGTGCCAGCAGCCCGGTGGGAGGGCCTAACACTGAAGCTTTCTTT CASSPVGGPNTEAFF medium-sized TRBV12-3/TRBV12-4 . TRBJ1-1
TGTGCCAGCAGCAGACAGGGGCTGAACACTGAAGCTTTCTTT CASSRQGLNTEAFF . TRBV12-3/TRBV12-4 TRBD1 TRBJ1-1
TGTGCCAGCAGCTTAGGGGGACAGGGAGGATTGACAGATACGCAGTATTTT CASSLGGQGGLTDTQYF few TRBV5-4 TRBD1 TRBJ2-3
TGCAGTGCCCCCGCACAAATTTCACCCCTCCACTTT CSAPAQISPLHF many TRBV20-1 . TRBJ1-6
TGTGCCAGCAGCGTAGACGAGGGGATCTACAATGAGCAGTTCTTC CASSVDEGIYNEQFF few TRBV9 . TRBJ2-1
TGCAGTGCTACCCCCGGGGGCGGGACTGAGCAGTTCTTC CSATPGGGTEQFF many TRBV20-1 . TRBJ2-1
TGTGCCAGCAGTCCGGGAGGCCATCGATCACCCCTCCACTTT CASSPGGHRSPLHF many TRBV6-4 . TRBJ1-6
TGTGCCAGCAGCGTCGGACTGTCGGGAAAAGAGACCCAGTACTTC CASSVGLSGKETQYF few TRBV9 . TRBJ2-5